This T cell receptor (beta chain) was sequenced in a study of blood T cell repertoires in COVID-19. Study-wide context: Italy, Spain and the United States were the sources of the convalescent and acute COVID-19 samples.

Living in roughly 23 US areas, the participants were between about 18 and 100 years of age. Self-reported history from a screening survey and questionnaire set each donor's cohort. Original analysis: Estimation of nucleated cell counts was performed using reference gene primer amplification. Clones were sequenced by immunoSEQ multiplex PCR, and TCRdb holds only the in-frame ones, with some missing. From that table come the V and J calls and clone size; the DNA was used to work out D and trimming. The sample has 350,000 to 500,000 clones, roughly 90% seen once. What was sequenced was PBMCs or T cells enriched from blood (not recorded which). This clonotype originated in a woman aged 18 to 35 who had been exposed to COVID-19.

The CDR3 DNA follows: TGTGCCAGTAACGAGCAGGGGGCGCCGGGCTATGGCTACACCTTC. Translation gives CASNEQGAPGYGYTF. J is TRBJ1-2 and V is TRBV19; 8 bases match TRBD1. CDR3 length: 15 amino acids. Losses at the gene ends were 7 bases for V and 4 bases for J; bases not matched to a gene: 11. Germline-derived CDR1 and CDR2 are LNHDA and SQIVND (reference sequence).